The 27 T cell receptor beta chains in this list originate from one sample, sequenced in a study of response to subunit inactivated influenza vaccine. TCRdb reprocessed the RT-PCR reads with MiXCR, giving one entry per CDR3 protein. The repertoire holds approximately 160,000 distinct CDR3 sequences, with around 10% as singletons. The sequencing used CD8+ T cells sorted from PBMCs, collected approximately 25 months after vaccination. The receptors were gathered from a man between 50 and 75 years old who received an inactivated influenza vaccine.

This clonotype was counted at least ten times. This rearrangement joins TRBV6-1 to TRBJ2-1; the D gene is possibly TRBD1 (6 bases). The V gene's germline CDR1 is MNHNS and CDR2 SASEGT. Trimming took off 9 bases at V and 2 bases at J, with 11 bases between the two ends. There are 13 residues in the CDR3. CDR3 sequence: CASSTGPYNEQFF. The CDR3 bases are TGTGCCAGTTCGACAGGTCCCTACAATGAGCAGTTCTTC.

The chain links TRBV24-1 to TRBJ2-3, with TRBD1 matching 8 bases. Germline V CDR1 and CDR2: KGHDR, SFDVKD. Trimming took 0 bases from V and 1 from J; bases not matched to a gene: 8. The length of the CDR3 is 18 residues. The CDR3 sequence is CATSDLASGTGGTDTQYF. DNA for the CDR3: TGTGCCACCAGTGATTTGGCTTCCGGGACAGGTGGCACAGATACGCAGTATTTT.

This clonotype was observed many times. V and J are TRBV4-2 and TRBJ2-1; 7 nucleotides agree with TRBD2. Germline values: CDR1 LGHNA, CDR2 YNFKEQ. V lost 0 bases to trimming and J lost 7 bases; unmatched junction nucleotides: 9. This CDR3 comprises 16 residues. CDR3 sequence reads: CASSQETGRPMNEQFF. Here the CDR3 DNA reads TGTGCCAGCAGCCAAGAGACCGGGAGGCCTATGAATGAGCAGTTCTTC.

This clonotype was detected a few times. The V call is TRBV5-1, the J call TRBJ2-1; 7 bases map to TRBD1. The junction had 9 bases not matched to a gene; V was cut back by 2 bases and J by 4 bases. This CDR3 has 16 amino acids. Germline CDR1 is SGHRS and CDR2 is YFSETQ. The CDR3 DNA sequence: TGCGCCAGCAGCTTTTCAGGGGACAGTTCGTACAATGAGCAGTTCTTC. Protein sequence: CASSFSGDSSYNEQFF.

The chain employs TRBV16 and TRBJ2-1, with D unresolved. The CDR3 loop spans 13 amino acids. Germline-derived CDR1 and CDR2 are KGHSY and FQNENV. The V and J ends lost 1 base and 7 bases respectively, with 8 bases between them. CDR3 DNA sequence: TGTGCCAGCAGCCAATTTCTTCCGAATGAGCAGTTCTTC. Encoded protein: CASSQFLPNEQFF.

By proportion, this clonotype is medium-sized. The chain uses TRBV3-1 and TRBJ1-1; TRBD1 aligns across 9 bases. Trimming removed 3 bases from V and 0 bases from J; junction bases left unmatched: 2. The CDR3 loop spans 15 amino acids. From germline, CDR1 is LGHDT and CDR2 YNNKEL (reference sequence). CDR3: CASSQDRGLNTEAFF. The CDR3 DNA reads as TGTGCCAGCAGCCAGGACAGGGGTTTGAACACTGAAGCTTTCTTT. The variable domain in full, with the rest retrieved from reference TRBV3-1 and TRBJ1-1, is DTAVSQTPKYLVTQMGNDKSIKCEQNLGHDTMYWYKQDSKKFLKIMFSYNNKELIINETVPNRFSPKSPDKAHLNLHINSLELGDSAVYFCASSQDRGLNTEAFFGQGTRLTVV.

The chain combines TRBV12-3 or TRBV12-4 with TRBJ1-2; 7 bases map to TRBD1. The CDR3 is 12 residues long. The ends lost 5 bases at V and 7 bases at J; junction bases unmatched: 4. The chain's CDR3 is CASSPWTGGYTF. As DNA, the CDR3 is TGTGCCAGCAGTCCTTGGACAGGTGGCTACACCTTC.

This clonotype was seen a handful of times. V gene TRBV29-1 combines with J gene TRBJ2-5; 7 bases align to TRBD1. V dropped 6 bases and J dropped 4; count of bases not matched to a gene: 5. CDR3 length equals 12 residues. CDR1 and CDR2 from the germline V gene are SQVTM and ANQGSEA. The CDR3 DNA reads as TGCAGCGTGGCCCGGGACAGAGAGACCCAGTACTTC. The encoded protein is CSVARDRETQYF.

The table lists this clonotype with many counts. The CDR3 spells CASSDVGASDTQYF. The DNA of the CDR3 is TGTGCCAGCAGTGATGTGGGGGCGTCTGATACGCAGTATTTT. J is TRBJ2-3 and V is TRBV2; a weak D match, TRBD1 (6 bases). Between the trimmed V and J ends, which lost 3 bases and 6 bases, there was a span of 13 bases. Germline CDR1 reads SNHLY; CDR2 reads FYNNEI. The CDR3 extends over 14 amino acids.

This clonotype appeared a few times. The gene calls are TRBV12-3 or TRBV12-4 and TRBJ1-1; D unclear. The CDR3 sequence is 12 residues long. Trimming removed 6 bases from V and 4 bases from J, with 9 bases in between. The CDR3 DNA reads TGTGCCAGCAGCTACGAAGGCACTGAAGCTTTCTTT. Protein sequence: CASSYEGTEAFF.

Remarks on this clonotype: Germline and junction disagree at one end, which may indicate a read error. The rearrangement uses TRBV7-8 and TRBJ2-7, with D possibly matching TRBD2 (6 bases). The CDR3 sequence is 15 residues long. Germline V gene data show CDR1 as SGHVS and CDR2 as FQNEAQ. The CDR3 loop reads CASSSRLGLTYEQYF. The CDR3 bases are TGTGCTAGCAGCTCCCGACTAGGGTTGACCTACGAGCAGTACTTC.

V and J are TRBV7-8 and TRBJ2-5, with 13 positions matching TRBD2. The CDR3 is 17 amino acids. Germline-derived CDR1 and CDR2 are SGHVS and FQNEAQ. V gave up 6 bases and J gave up 5 bases; unmatched junction bases: 12. CDR3 DNA sequence: TGTGCCAGCAGAACCGGGACTAGCGGGGCCGCGCGGGAGACCCAGTACTTC. Translated: CASRTGTSGAARETQYF.

The chain is built from TRBV9 and TRBJ2-2, with D possibly TRBD1 on 5 matching bases. The V gene lost 3 bases and the J gene lost 0 bases, with 9 bases spanning the gap. This CDR3 region has 15 residues. The germline V gene encodes CDR1 SGDLS and CDR2 YYNGEE. CDR3 region: CASSEGFSNTGELFF. In nucleotides, the CDR3 is TGTGCCAGCAGCGAGGGGTTTTCGAACACCGGGGAGCTGTTTTTT.

The chain links TRBV19 to TRBJ2-2; D gene uncertain. Germline V CDR1 and CDR2: LNHDA, SQIVND (reference sequence). The length of the CDR3 is 14 residues. V lost 5 bases and J lost 7, with 14 bases in between. The CDR3 is CASSPVGLYGELFF. The CDR3 coding sequence is TGTGCCAGTAGTCCTGTCGGGTTGTACGGGGAGCTGTTTTTT.

This clonotype occurred a few times. The chain recombines TRBV12-3 or TRBV12-4 with TRBJ2-7; TRBD1 aligns across 7 bases. V lost 2 bases, J lost 3 bases, and 4 bases stayed unmatched. This CDR3 has 14 residues. CDR3 loop: CASSLLGTVYEQYF. The CDR3 nucleotides read TGTGCCAGCAGTTTACTTGGGACAGTCTACGAGCAGTACTTC.

Only a few counts were recorded for this clonotype. This sequence joins TRBV11-3 and TRBJ2-1, with 10 bases identical to TRBD1. Germline V gene lookup returns CDR1 SGHNT and CDR2 YENEEA. V was clipped by 4 bases and J by 12 bases; unmatched bases: 3. The CDR3 spans 12 residues. The CDR3 here is CASSSGTGVQFF. The CDR3 region has the DNA TGTGCCAGCAGCTCAGGGACAGGGGTGCAGTTCTTC.

This clonotype is a singleton in its sample. The V and J genes are TRBV29-1 and TRBJ1-2, with a possible D match to TRBD1 (5 bases). V was cut by 6 bases and J by 6 bases, with 17 bases left in between. This CDR3 has 13 residues. From germline, CDR1 is SQVTM and CDR2 ANQGSEA. This chain's CDR3 is CSVRGDGADGYTF. CDR3 nucleotides: TGCAGCGTCCGAGGGGATGGGGCCGATGGCTACACCTTC.

This clonotype appeared a few times. The chain links TRBV15 to TRBJ2-7, with D possibly matching TRBD2 (5 bases). Trimming cost V 3 bases and J 6 bases, with 9 bases left between them. CDR1 LNHNV and CDR2 YYDKDF come from the germline V gene (reference sequence). CDR3 length equals 12 residues. CDR3 sequence reads: CATSSGSPEQYF. The CDR3 nucleotides read TGTGCCACCAGCAGTGGGAGTCCCGAGCAGTACTTC.

J is TRBJ2-7 and V is TRBV13; a weak D match, TRBD2 (5 bases). The V gene's germline CDR1 is PRHDT and CDR2 FYEKMQ (reference sequence). CDR3 size: 17 residues. V dropped 1 base and J dropped 4 bases, with 20 bases sitting between them. The CDR3 is CASSLVALGSPAYEQYF. The CDR3 DNA reads as TGTGCCAGCAGCTTAGTGGCCTTGGGGAGCCCAGCATACGAGCAGTACTTC. The full variable domain, its missing parts supplied by reference TRBV13 and TRBJ2-7, is AAGVIQSPRHLIKEKRETATLKCYPIPRHDTVYWYQQGPGQDPQFLISFYEKMQSDKGSIPDRFSAQQFSDYHSELNMSSLELGDSALYFCASSLVALGSPAYEQYFGPGTRLTVT.

This clonotype appeared a few times. This chain connects TRBV11-2 to TRBJ2-1, with 10 bases that match TRBD1. The CDR3 extends over 16 amino acids. Germline values: CDR1 SGHAT, CDR2 FQNNGV. The V segment lost 5 bases and the J segment 5 bases; nucleotides outside the gene matches: 9. CDR3 residues: CASSTPGTGADNEQFF. The CDR3 DNA reads TGTGCCAGCAGCACACCCGGGACAGGGGCTGACAATGAGCAGTTCTTC. Full variable domain (missing parts from reference TRBV11-2 and TRBJ2-1): EAGVAQSPRYKIIEKRQSVAFWCNPISGHATLYWYQQILGQGPKLLIQFQNNGVVDDSQLPKDRFSAERLKGVDSTLKIQPAKLEDSAVYLCASSTPGTGADNEQFFGPGTRLTVL.

This clonotype was detected many times. The rearrangement uses TRBV24-1 and TRBJ2-7; TRBD1 aligns across 7 bases. V lost 2 bases and J lost 4; bases outside the gene matches: 4. The CDR3 consists of 14 residues. Germline V gives CDR1 KGHDR, CDR2 SFDVKD. The CDR3 here is CATSDSGTEYEQYF. The DNA for the CDR3 is TGTGCCACCAGTGATTCCGGGACAGAATACGAGCAGTACTTC.

This clonotype has just a few counts. The chain joins TRBV28 to TRBJ2-5; 7 nucleotides align to TRBD2. The CDR3 consists of 14 residues. The germline V gene has CDR1 MDHEN and CDR2 SYDVKM. V shed 5 bases and J 4 bases; nucleotides not matched to a gene: 7. CDR3 in DNA: TGTGCCAGCAGTCCGCCTGGCGGGAGAGAGACCCAGTACTTC. Residues: CASSPPGGRETQYF.

The table lists this clonotype with a few counts. This chain uses TRBV7-6 with TRBJ1-1; no firm D call. V was shortened by 2 bases and J by 1 base, with 14 bases between the two germline ends. This CDR3 has 16 amino acids. Germline lookup yields CDR1 SGHVS and CDR2 FNYEAQ. The CDR3 DNA is TGTGCCAGCAGCTTATATAAGGCGGGCTCGAACACTGAAGCTTTCTTT. It yields the protein CASSLYKAGSNTEAFF.

This clonotype was found a few times. The chain couples TRBV30 to TRBJ1-5; 7 positions match TRBD1. The J segment lost 7 bases and the V segment lost 3 bases, leaving 9 bases of the junction unmatched. CDR3 size: 14 residues. Germline loops: CDR1 GTSNPN, CDR2 SVGIG (reference sequence). This chain's CDR3 is CAWSGTGVGQPQHF. The CDR3 DNA sequence: TGTGCCTGGAGCGGAACAGGGGTAGGACAGCCCCAGCATTTT.

As to this clonotype: An end of the junction does not agree with germline; a read error may underlie this. V gene TRBV5-1 combines with J gene TRBJ1-1; D not certain. The CDR3 loop spans 16 amino acids. Germline loops: CDR1 SGHRS, CDR2 YFSETQ. CDR3 region: CASSLAIGVVNTEALF. CDR3 nucleotide sequence: TGCGCCAGCAGCTTGGCCATCGGGGTGGTGAACACTGAAGCTTTGTTT.

This sequence joins TRBV24-1 and TRBJ2-1; D is unresolved. Trimming shortened V by 8 bases and J by 6 bases, and 13 bases separated the two germline ends. The CDR3 length is 13 residues. Germline V gene lookup returns CDR1 KGHDR and CDR2 SFDVKD. In nucleotides, the CDR3 is TGTGCCACCATCGGTAAAGGGCTCAATGAGCAGTTCTTC. This sequence encodes CATIGKGLNEQFF.

The rearrangement joins TRBV9 to TRBJ2-3; 7 bases are shared with TRBD1. This CDR3 contains 16 residues. With 4 bases clipped from V and 0 bases from J, the junction kept 8 bases outside the gene matches. Germline V CDR1 and CDR2: SGDLS, YYNGEE. This chain's CDR3 is CASSPDRRTSTDTQYF. CDR3 coding DNA: TGTGCCAGCAGCCCGGACAGGAGAACTAGCACAGATACGCAGTATTTT. The full variable domain, its missing parts supplied by reference TRBV9 and TRBJ2-3, is DSGVTQTPKHLITATGQRVTLRCSPRSGDLSVYWYQQSLDQGLQFLIQYYNGEERAKGNILERFSAQQFPDLHSELNLSSLELGDSALYFCASSPDRRTSTDTQYFGPGTRLTVL.